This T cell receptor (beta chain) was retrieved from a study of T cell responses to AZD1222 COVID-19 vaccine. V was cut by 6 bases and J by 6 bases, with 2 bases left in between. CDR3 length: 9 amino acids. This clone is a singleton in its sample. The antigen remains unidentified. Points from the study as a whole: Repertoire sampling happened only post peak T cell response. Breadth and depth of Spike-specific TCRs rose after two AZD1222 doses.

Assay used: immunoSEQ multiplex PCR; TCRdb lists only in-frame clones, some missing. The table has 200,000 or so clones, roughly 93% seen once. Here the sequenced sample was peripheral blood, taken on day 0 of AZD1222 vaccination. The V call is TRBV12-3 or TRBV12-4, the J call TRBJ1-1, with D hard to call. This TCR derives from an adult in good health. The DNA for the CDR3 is TGTGCCAGCAGCCCTGAAGCTTTCTTT. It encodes CASSPEAFF.